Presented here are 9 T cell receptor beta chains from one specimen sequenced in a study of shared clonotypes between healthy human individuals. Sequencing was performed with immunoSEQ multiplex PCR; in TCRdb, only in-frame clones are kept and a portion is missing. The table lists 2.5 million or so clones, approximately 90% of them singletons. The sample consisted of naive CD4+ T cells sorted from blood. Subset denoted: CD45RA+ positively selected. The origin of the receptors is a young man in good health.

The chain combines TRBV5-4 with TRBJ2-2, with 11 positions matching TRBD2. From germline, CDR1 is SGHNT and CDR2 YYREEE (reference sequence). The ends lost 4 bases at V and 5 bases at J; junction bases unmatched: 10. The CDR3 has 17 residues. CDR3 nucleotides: TGTGCCAGCAGCCTACCTGGGACTAGCGGTTGGACCGGGGAGCTGTTTTTT. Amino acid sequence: CASSLPGTSGWTGELFF.

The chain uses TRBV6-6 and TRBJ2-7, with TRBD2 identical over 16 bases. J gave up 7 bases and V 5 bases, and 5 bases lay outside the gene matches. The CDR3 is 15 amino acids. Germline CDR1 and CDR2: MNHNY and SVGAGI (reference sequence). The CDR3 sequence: CASSGTGLAGGEQYF. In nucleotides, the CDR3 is TGTGCCAGCAGTGGCACGGGACTAGCGGGAGGGGAGCAGTACTTC.

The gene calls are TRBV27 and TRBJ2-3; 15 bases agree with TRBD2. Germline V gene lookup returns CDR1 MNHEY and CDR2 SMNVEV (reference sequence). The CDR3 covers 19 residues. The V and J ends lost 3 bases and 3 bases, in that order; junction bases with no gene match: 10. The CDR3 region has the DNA TGTGCCAGCAGTTTTCGCCCGGGACTAGCGGGAGGTAGGACAGATACGCAGTATTTT. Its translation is CASSFRPGLAGGRTDTQYF.

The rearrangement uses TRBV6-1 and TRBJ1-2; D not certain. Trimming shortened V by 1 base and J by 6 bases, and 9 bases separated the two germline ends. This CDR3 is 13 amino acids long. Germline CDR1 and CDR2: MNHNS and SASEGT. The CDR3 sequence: CASSEEGVDGYTF. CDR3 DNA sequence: TGTGCCAGCAGTGAAGAGGGAGTTGATGGCTACACCTTC.

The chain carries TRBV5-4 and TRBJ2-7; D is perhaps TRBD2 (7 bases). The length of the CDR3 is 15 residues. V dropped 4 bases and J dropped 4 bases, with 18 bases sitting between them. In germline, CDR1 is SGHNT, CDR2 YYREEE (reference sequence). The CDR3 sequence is CASSPSGGASYEQYF. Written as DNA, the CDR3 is TGTGCCAGCAGCCCTTCTGGGGGGGCCTCGTACGAGCAGTACTTC.

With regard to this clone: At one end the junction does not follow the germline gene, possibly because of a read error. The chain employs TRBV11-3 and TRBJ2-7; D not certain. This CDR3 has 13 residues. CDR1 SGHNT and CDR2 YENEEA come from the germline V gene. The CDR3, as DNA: TGTGCCAGCAGCTTAGGGGTCCTCGAGGATCCATCCTTC. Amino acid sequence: CASSLGVLEDPSF.

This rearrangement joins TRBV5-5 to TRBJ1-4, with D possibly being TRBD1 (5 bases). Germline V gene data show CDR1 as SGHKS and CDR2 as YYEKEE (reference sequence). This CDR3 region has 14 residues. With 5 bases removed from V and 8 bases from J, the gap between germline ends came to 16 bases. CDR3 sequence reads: CASSPGGVGEKLFF. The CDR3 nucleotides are TGTGCCAGCAGTCCGGGGGGAGTTGGCGAAAAACTGTTTTTT.

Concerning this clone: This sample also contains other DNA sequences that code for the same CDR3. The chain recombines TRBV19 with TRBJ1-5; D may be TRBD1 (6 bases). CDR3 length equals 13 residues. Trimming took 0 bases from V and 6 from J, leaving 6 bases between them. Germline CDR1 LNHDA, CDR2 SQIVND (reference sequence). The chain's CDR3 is CASSIDRGQPQHF. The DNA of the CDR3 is TGTGCCAGTAGTATAGACAGGGGTCAGCCCCAGCATTTT.

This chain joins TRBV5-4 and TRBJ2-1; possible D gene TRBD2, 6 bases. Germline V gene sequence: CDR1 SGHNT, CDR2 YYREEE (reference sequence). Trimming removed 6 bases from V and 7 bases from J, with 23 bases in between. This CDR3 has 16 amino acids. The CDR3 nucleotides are TGTGCCAGCAACCCGCGGGGACTGTCCTCCCTTAATGAGCAGTTCTTC. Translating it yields CASNPRGLSSLNEQFF.